The 20 T cell receptor beta chains below all came from one sample that was sequenced in a study of blood T cells in healthy people across ages. Then a second PCR, running roughly 7 to 11 cycles, was carried out with a sample-barcoded 5' primer and a J-beta primer mix. TCRdb reanalysed the 5' RACE reads using MiXCR and keeps one entry per CDR3 protein. The sample contains hundreds of thousands of distinct CDR3 sequences, 58% of which appear only once. Sequenced material: blood. These receptors originate from a man aged 60-69 years in good health.

This chain uses TRBV7-8 with TRBJ2-3; D is possibly TRBD2 (6 bases). The V end was cut by 5 bases, the J end by 0 bases, with 9 bases between. The CDR3 covers 14 residues. Germline V lookup: CDR1 SGHVS, CDR2 FQNEAQ. The DNA for the CDR3 is TGTGCCAGCAGCGGGGACTTCAGCACAGATACGCAGTATTTT. Translation gives CASSGDFSTDTQYF.

About this clonotype itself: Compared with germline, one end of the junction differs, possibly owing to a read error. V usage is TRBV27 and J usage is TRBJ2-1; 7 nucleotides align to TRBD1. The germline V gene encodes CDR1 MNHEY and CDR2 SMNVEV (reference sequence). The CDR3 sequence is 15 residues long. CDR3 loop: CTSNQDRASYNEQFF. The DNA of the CDR3 is TGTACCAGCAATCAAGACAGGGCCTCCTACAATGAGCAGTTCTTC.

The chain combines TRBV11-2 with TRBJ2-5; 7 bases fit TRBD2. Per the germline V gene, CDR1 is SGHAT and CDR2 is FQNNGV. The CDR3 extends over 16 amino acids. Trimming took 0 bases from V and 2 from J; bases not matched to a gene: 6. CDR3 protein: CASSLDPGSGQETQYF. The DNA of the CDR3 is TGTGCCAGCAGCTTAGATCCGGGTAGCGGGCAAGAGACCCAGTACTTC.

The chain links TRBV12-3 or TRBV12-4 to TRBJ2-4; 9 positions agree with TRBD1. J was trimmed by 8 bases and V by 3 bases; bases with no gene match: 8. This CDR3 is 15 amino acids long. The CDR3 here is CASSFGTGLRDIQYF. CDR3 sequence (DNA): TGTGCCAGCAGTTTTGGGACAGGGTTGAGGGACATTCAGTACTTC.

CDR3 loop: CSVEEPDGSPQYF. CDR3 in DNA: TGCAGCGTTGAAGAGCCCGACGGTAGTCCCCAGTACTTC. The rearrangement links TRBV29-1 to TRBJ2-5; D gene uncertain. V lost 0 bases to trimming and J lost 9 bases, with 14 bases between them. Germline V lookup: CDR1 SQVTM, CDR2 ANQGSEA. There are 13 residues in the CDR3.

This clonotype has more than one count but fewer than ten. The V gene is TRBV2, the J gene TRBJ2-5; D is possibly TRBD2 (6 bases). Germline loops: CDR1 SNHLY, CDR2 FYNNEI. Between the trimmed V and J ends, which lost 5 bases and 11 bases, there was a span of 21 bases. CDR3 length equals 14 residues. Written as DNA, the CDR3 is TGTGCCAGCAGTACCACCGGGACTTCCCCGGAGCAGTACTTC. Its protein is CASSTTGTSPEQYF.

This clonotype was seen a handful of times. The rearrangement joins TRBV7-2 to TRBJ2-1; maybe TRBD2 (7 bases). The length of the CDR3 is 15 residues. Between the trimmed V and J ends, which lost 0 bases and 6 bases, there was a span of 12 bases. Per germline, CDR1 SGHTA and CDR2 FQGNSA. CDR3 nucleotide sequence: TGTGCCAGCAGCTTAGCGGGGGGGCCCTTCAATGAGCAGTTCTTC. It codes for CASSLAGGPFNEQFF.

This clonotype was seen a few times. This chain connects TRBV6-5 to TRBJ2-7, with TRBD1 identical over 7 bases. With V trimmed by 0 bases and J by 2 bases, 4 bases remained unmatched. Germline loops: CDR1 MNHEY, CDR2 SVGAGI. This CDR3 is built from 15 residues. Here the CDR3 DNA reads TGTGCCAGCAGTTACTCAGACACAGGGGCCTACGAGCAGTACTTC. This encodes CASSYSDTGAYEQYF.

The CDR3 DNA sequence: TGTGCCAGCAGCCAAGATTTGGGACGGTCGTACAATGAGCAGTTCTTC. It codes for CASSQDLGRSYNEQFF. The V and J genes are TRBV3-1 and TRBJ2-1; possibly TRBD1 or TRBD2 for D (5 bases each). The germline V and J ends were trimmed by 0 bases and 4 bases, with 13 bases remaining between them. Per the germline V gene, CDR1 is LGHDT and CDR2 is YNNKEL (reference sequence). The length of the CDR3 is 16 residues.

The rearrangement links TRBV11-2 to TRBJ2-5; D is ambiguous. The V end lost 3 bases, the J end lost 1 base, and 9 bases lay between the germline ends. CDR3 length: 14 residues. Germline loops: CDR1 SGHAT, CDR2 FQNNGV. The CDR3 sequence is CASSFPRIQETQYF. CDR3 nucleotides: TGTGCCAGCAGCTTCCCCCGGATCCAAGAGACCCAGTACTTC.

This clonotype was counted between two and nine times. V is TRBV5-1 and J is TRBJ2-5; 7 nucleotides agree with TRBD1. The CDR3 contains 15 residues. From germline, CDR1 is SGHRS and CDR2 YFSETQ. The V and J ends lost 6 bases and 4 bases, in that order; junction bases with no gene match: 12. This chain's CDR3 is CASNSQGQPRETQYF. In DNA, the CDR3 is TGCGCCAGCAATTCCCAGGGACAGCCAAGAGAGACCCAGTACTTC.

This clonotype was seen a handful of times. V and J are TRBV12-3 or TRBV12-4 and TRBJ1-1; D call uncertain. This CDR3 has 14 residues. The V end lost 6 bases, the J end lost 0 bases, and 11 bases lay between the germline ends. The CDR3 reads CASSWTGMNTEAFF. The CDR3 coding sequence is TGTGCCAGCAGCTGGACCGGCATGAACACTGAAGCTTTCTTT.

Of note for this clonotype: At one end the junction does not follow the germline gene, possibly because of a read error. The rearrangement links TRBV12-3 or TRBV12-4 to TRBJ2-5; D is perhaps TRBD2 (6 bases). This CDR3 has 15 amino acids. In DNA, the CDR3 is TGTACCAGCAGTTTAGGCAGGGAGGTGTGGGAGACCCAGTACTTC. This translates into CTSSLGREVWETQYF.

This chain joins TRBV5-5 and TRBJ2-2, with a possible D match to TRBD1 (5 bases). Germline V gene data show CDR1 as SGHKS and CDR2 as YYEKEE (reference sequence). V lost 7 bases, J lost 3 bases, and 16 bases lay in between. The CDR3 has 15 amino acids. The CDR3: CASQTGQGYTGELFF. The CDR3 DNA reads TGTGCCAGCCAAACCGGGCAGGGATACACCGGGGAGCTGTTTTTT.

The rearrangement joins TRBV5-6 to TRBJ1-2; TRBD1 aligns across 8 bases. With V trimmed by 4 bases and J by 6 bases, 2 bases remained unmatched. This CDR3 has 12 residues. CDR1 SGHDT and CDR2 YYEEEE come from the germline V gene. Here the CDR3 reads CASSRTGNGYTF. Written as DNA, the CDR3 is TGTGCCAGCAGCAGGACAGGGAATGGCTACACCTTC.

This sequence joins TRBV18 and TRBJ2-5; the D gene is possibly TRBD2 (7 bases). The tail of the sequence fits TRBJ2-7 better, so the J call may be wrong. The CDR3 runs 18 residues. Germline-derived CDR1 and CDR2 are KGHSH and LQKENI. Here the CDR3 DNA reads TGTGCCAGCTCACTTTACGTCCAGCCAACGGGGGGCAATTACGAGCAGTACTTC. As protein: CASSLYVQPTGGNYEQYF.

V usage is TRBV7-2 and J usage is TRBJ1-5; the D is unclear. There are 15 residues in the CDR3. V shed 5 bases and J shed 2 bases, with 13 bases lying between them. Germline V gene sequence: CDR1 SGHTA, CDR2 FQGNSA. The CDR3 nucleotides read TGTGCCAGCAGCCGCGTTTGGGGAGGCAATCAGCCCCAGCATTTT. Protein product: CASSRVWGGNQPQHF.

The chain has TRBV11-2 and TRBJ2-5, with 7 bases lining up with TRBD2. In germline, CDR1 is SGHAT, CDR2 FQNNGV. The CDR3 sequence is 11 residues long. The V segment lost 5 bases and the J segment 13 bases; nucleotides outside the gene matches: 7. In DNA, the CDR3 is TGTGCCAGCAGCCGCGCCGGGACTACGTACTTC. Translating gives CASSRAGTTYF.

This sequence joins TRBV20-1 and TRBJ2-7; maybe TRBD1 (5 bases). The germline V gene encodes CDR1 DFQATT and CDR2 SNEGSKA (reference sequence). V shed 3 bases and J shed 2 bases, with 17 bases lying between them. This CDR3 is built from 15 residues. The DNA for the CDR3 is TGCAGTGCTAGCCCCCAGAGACAGCCGACCTACGAGCAGTACTTC. It codes for CSASPQRQPTYEQYF.

Notes on this clonotype: The junction departs from germline at one end; a sequencing error may be responsible. The V call is TRBV5-1, the J call TRBJ1-2; D ambiguous. In germline, CDR1 is SGHRS, CDR2 YFSETQ. The CDR3 extends over 12 amino acids. CDR3 in DNA: TGTGCCAGCAGCTTAGGCCGGGATGGCTACACCTTC. It is translated as CASSLGRDGYTF.